These 28 T cell receptor beta chains came from one sample sequenced in a study of cytomegalovirus exposure and HLA in healthy donors. The PCR was carried out with 60 Vbeta primers and 13 Jbeta primers. Measured with immunoSEQ multiplex PCR; TCRdb has only the in-frame clones, and not every one. The sample includes 150,000 to 200,000 clones, around 81% of them seen just once. The source material was PBMCs. These receptors were collected from a middle-aged woman in good health and CMV-seronegative.

The chain joins TRBV5-1 to TRBJ2-7; D is possibly TRBD2 (6 bases). Between the trimmed V and J ends, which lost 2 bases and 4 bases, there was a span of 22 bases. The CDR3 runs 17 residues. Per the germline V gene, CDR1 is SGHRS and CDR2 is YFSETQ. The CDR3 spells CASSFGRTTPSGYEQYF. Written as DNA, the CDR3 is TGCGCCAGCAGCTTTGGACGGACTACCCCCTCGGGATACGAGCAGTACTTC.

This chain joins TRBV5-6 and TRBJ1-1; unclear D gene. This CDR3 has 14 residues. V was shortened by 1 base and J by 6 bases, with 13 bases between the two germline ends. Germline values: CDR1 SGHDT, CDR2 YYEEEE. The CDR3 bases are TGTGCCAGCAGCTTGTCACACGCGGGATCTGAAGCTTTCTTT. Translating gives CASSLSHAGSEAFF.

CDR3 region: CASSPRGTDGTNEQFF. CDR3 nucleotide sequence: TGTGCCAGCAGCCCCAGGGGGACAGACGGTACCAATGAGCAGTTCTTC. The chain combines TRBV11-2 with TRBJ2-1, with TRBD1 matching over 7 bases. The CDR3 runs 16 residues. Germline V gene data show CDR1 as SGHAT and CDR2 as FQNNGV. J was trimmed by 6 bases and V by 5 bases; bases with no gene match: 13.

This chain uses TRBV27 with TRBJ2-7; TRBD2 matches at 7 bases. The CDR3 length is 15 residues. The trim removed 5 bases at V and 1 base at J, leaving 8 bases unmatched. CDR1 is MNHEY and CDR2 is SMNVEV in the germline V gene (reference sequence). In DNA, the CDR3 is TGTGCCAGCAGTCCTGGACTAGTCTTTTCCTACGAGCAGTACTTC. Translating gives CASSPGLVFSYEQYF.

The chain couples TRBV27 to TRBJ2-1; the D gene is possibly TRBD1 (5 bases). V shed 2 bases and J shed 10 bases, with 12 bases lying between them. Germline V lookup: CDR1 MNHEY, CDR2 SMNVEV (reference sequence). The CDR3 is 13 residues long. The CDR3 sequence is CASSLPPQGEQFF. The CDR3, as DNA: TGTGCCAGCAGTTTACCCCCCCAGGGAGAGCAGTTCTTC.

This chain connects TRBV7-2 to TRBJ1-2; D may be TRBD1 (6 bases). Germline assignment: CDR1 SGHTA and CDR2 FQGNSA. This CDR3 region has 14 residues. The V and J ends lost 3 bases and 5 bases respectively, with 13 bases between them. The CDR3, as DNA: TGTGCCAGCAGCTTCGCCACAGGGATATATGGCTACACCTTC. Its translation is CASSFATGIYGYTF.

The chain couples TRBV11-3 to TRBJ2-2, with D possibly matching TRBD2 (6 bases). Germline values: CDR1 SGHNT, CDR2 YENEEA. The CDR3 covers 16 residues. The V and J ends lost 1 base and 5 bases respectively, with 14 bases between them. For the CDR3, the DNA is TGTGCCAGCAGCTTAGTATCCCGTGGGGGGACCGGGGAGCTGTTTTTT. As protein: CASSLVSRGGTGELFF. The full variable domain, its missing parts supplied by reference TRBV11-3 and TRBJ2-2, is EAGVVQSPRYKIIEKKQPVAFWCNPISGHNTLYWYLQNLGQGPELLIRYENEEAVDDSQLPKDRFSAERLKGVDSTLKIQPAELGDSAVYLCASSLVSRGGTGELFFGEGSRLTVL.

The V call is TRBV29-1, the J call TRBJ2-3; 11 positions match TRBD2. The CDR3 is 14 residues long. The ends lost 7 bases at V and 4 bases at J; junction bases unmatched: 7. Germline CDR1 and CDR2: SQVTM and ANQGSEA. CDR3 DNA sequence: TGCAGCGCACTAGCGGGAGTTTGGTCAGATACGCAGTATTTT. Protein product: CSALAGVWSDTQYF.

This chain uses TRBV6-5 with TRBJ2-5, with 7 bases lining up with TRBD1. The trim removed 5 bases at V and 6 bases at J, leaving 6 bases unmatched. Germline V gene lookup returns CDR1 MNHEY and CDR2 SVGAGI. The CDR3 is 13 amino acids. The CDR3 DNA reads as TGTGCCAGCAGTCCTAGACAGGGAAAGACCCAGTACTTC. Translation: CASSPRQGKTQYF.

The rearrangement uses TRBV6-5 and TRBJ2-7; 7 bases are a match to TRBD1. The V and J ends lost 6 bases and 7 bases, in that order; junction bases with no gene match: 15. This CDR3 region has 15 residues. CDR1 is MNHEY and CDR2 is SVGAGI in the germline V gene. For the CDR3, the DNA is TGTGCCAGCAGCTATTCCAGGGGGACCTCGTCGGAGCAGTACTTC. It codes for CASSYSRGTSSEQYF.

This chain connects TRBV14 to TRBJ2-1; TRBD2 agrees at 11 bases. The ends lost 1 base at V and 9 bases at J; junction bases unmatched: 5. Germline assignment: CDR1 SGHDN and CDR2 FVKESK. The CDR3 runs to 15 residues. This CDR3 is CASSQALAGAAEQFF. In DNA form, the CDR3 reads TGTGCCAGCAGCCAAGCACTAGCGGGAGCGGCTGAGCAGTTCTTC.

The J gene is TRBJ1-1, the V gene TRBV28; maybe TRBD1 (6 bases). There are 12 residues in the CDR3. V was shortened by 6 bases and J by 4 bases, with 9 bases between the two germline ends. Germline CDR1 is MDHEN and CDR2 is SYDVKM. CDR3 nucleotide sequence: TGTGCCAGCAGATACAGGGTCACTGAAGCTTTCTTT. Protein product: CASRYRVTEAFF.

The chain has TRBV30 and TRBJ2-5; 8 nucleotides align to TRBD2. CDR1 and CDR2 from the germline V gene are GTSNPN and SVGIG (reference sequence). CDR3 length equals 15 residues. The V gene end was trimmed by 3 bases and the J gene end by 2 bases; junction bases not matched to a gene: 8. The CDR3 DNA sequence: TGTGCCTGGAGCCCCGAAGCTAGCGGGCAAGAGACCCAGTACTTC. As protein: CAWSPEASGQETQYF.

The count of this clone is one. One end of the junction fails to match germline, which may point to a read error. The chain links TRBV5-1 to TRBJ2-1; 9 bases are a match to TRBD2. The germline gives CDR1 SGHRS, CDR2 YFSETQ. This CDR3 has 14 residues. The CDR3 coding sequence is TGCGCCAGCAGCTTGACCATTTTTAGCGGGAGACTCGTCTTC. As protein: CASSLTIFSGRLVF.

The J gene is TRBJ2-7, the V gene TRBV2; TRBD1 matches 7 bases. The CDR3 has 13 amino acids. The J segment lost 3 bases and the V segment lost 5 bases, leaving 4 bases of the junction unmatched. Germline lookup yields CDR1 SNHLY and CDR2 FYNNEI. CDR3 sequence: CASSLQGLYEQYF. CDR3 in DNA: TGTGCCAGCAGTTTACAGGGGCTCTACGAGCAGTACTTC.

Only a few counts were recorded for this clone. The CDR3 DNA sequence: TGTGCCAGCAGCAAATCGGGACAGGGTAGCAATGAGCAGTTCTTC. Translated: CASSKSGQGSNEQFF. This sequence joins TRBV11-3 and TRBJ2-1; TRBD1 matches 9 bases. The CDR3 totals 15 residues. The V segment lost 5 bases and the J segment 6 bases; nucleotides outside the gene matches: 8. The germline V gene has CDR1 SGHNT and CDR2 YENEEA.

The CDR3 DNA reads TGTGCCTGGAGTGTTGGCCGGAACACTGAAGCTTTCTTT. Translating gives CAWSVGRNTEAFF. The chain uses TRBV30 and TRBJ1-1; D gene uncertain. Deletions cut 0 bases from V and 1 base from J, with 6 bases between. This CDR3 spans 13 amino acids. Germline lookup yields CDR1 GTSNPN and CDR2 SVGIG (reference sequence).

The V gene is TRBV5-1, the J gene TRBJ2-4, with 7 bases lining up with TRBD2. The germline V gene has CDR1 SGHRS and CDR2 YFSETQ. V dropped 1 base and J dropped 9; count of bases not matched to a gene: 1. The CDR3 extends over 12 amino acids. In nucleotides, the CDR3 is TGCGCCAGCAGCTTGCGCGGGGGCATTCAGTACTTC. It specifies CASSLRGGIQYF. Looking up the rest from reference TRBV5-1 and TRBJ2-4 gives the full variable domain: KAGVTQTPRYLIKTRGQQVTLSCSPISGHRSVSWYQQTPGQGLQFLFEYFSETQRNKGNFPGRFSGRQFSNSRSEMNVSTLELGDSALYLCASSLRGGIQYFGAGTRLSVL.

This clone was counted a single time. The chain has TRBV14 and TRBJ2-7, with a tentative D call TRBD2 (5 bases). V was pared by 7 bases and J by 5 bases, with 12 bases between. Germline V CDR1 and CDR2: SGHDN, FVKESK. This CDR3 has 12 amino acids. The CDR3 DNA follows: TGTGCCAGCAAGCGGTCCGGGGACGAGCAGTACTTC. This sequence encodes CASKRSGDEQYF. Using reference TRBV14 and TRBJ2-7 for the parts outside the CDR3, the full variable domain is EAGVTQFPSHSVIEKGQTVTLRCDPISGHDNLYWYRRVMGKEIKFLLHFVKESKQDESGMPNNRFLAERTGGTYSTLKVQPAELEDSGVYFCASKRSGDEQYFGPGTRLTVT.

The genes are TRBV11-3 and TRBJ1-1; D gene unclear. The CDR3 is made up of 13 amino acids. Germline lookup yields CDR1 SGHNT and CDR2 YENEEA. Trimming left V 4 bases short and J 11 bases short, with 17 bases between. In DNA form, the CDR3 reads TGTGCCAGCAGCTCTCATGTGTCCCCAGGCGCTTTCTTT. It codes for CASSSHVSPGAFF.

The V call is TRBV6-1, the J call TRBJ2-2; D perhaps matches TRBD2 (5 bases). Trimming left V 8 bases short and J 2 bases short, with 12 bases between. This CDR3 spans 14 amino acids. Germline CDR1 MNHNS, CDR2 SASEGT. CDR3 coding DNA: TGTGCCAGCTCTTTACTAGTCAACACCGGGGAGCTGTTTTTT. It is translated as CASSLLVNTGELFF.

This clone has a single count. The V gene is TRBV10-1, the J gene TRBJ2-1; TRBD2 matches 14 bases. The CDR3 covers 17 residues. Germline assignment: CDR1 WNHNN and CDR2 SYGVQD (reference sequence). Trimming at V came to 7 bases and at J to 8 bases, leaving 13 bases not matched to a gene. CDR3 nucleotides: TGCGCCAGCATCTTAACCGGGACTAGCGGGAGTTCGGATGAGCAGTTCTTC. Residues: CASILTGTSGSSDEQFF.

About this clone: Other DNA sequences from this sample encode an identical CDR3 as well. The chain uses TRBV5-1 and TRBJ2-7; possible D gene TRBD2, 7 bases. The CDR3 length is 14 residues. The germline V and J ends were trimmed by 0 bases and 2 bases, with 9 bases remaining between them. CDR1 and CDR2 (germline): SGHRS, YFSETQ. DNA for the CDR3: TGCGCCAGCAGCTTGGAGGGGGGGCCCTACGAGCAGTACTTC. Amino acids: CASSLEGGPYEQYF.

The V and J genes are TRBV19 and TRBJ1-3; 9 bases are shared with TRBD1. The ends lost 5 bases at V and 0 bases at J; junction bases unmatched: 8. The CDR3 length is 17 residues. Germline-derived CDR1 and CDR2 are LNHDA and SQIVND (reference sequence). This chain's CDR3 is CASSDGTGPVSGNTIYF. CDR3 nucleotide sequence: TGTGCCAGTAGTGACGGGACAGGGCCCGTCTCTGGAAACACCATATATTTT.

Only one count was recorded for this clone. The chain uses TRBV5-1 and TRBJ2-7, with TRBD1 identical over 9 bases. CDR1 SGHRS and CDR2 YFSETQ come from the germline V gene. This CDR3 contains 15 residues. V dropped 5 bases and J dropped 7; count of bases not matched to a gene: 13. The CDR3 coding sequence is TGCGCCAGCAGACTCCGGGACAGGGAGAGGGAGGAGCAGTACTTC. It encodes CASRLRDREREEQYF.

The V call is TRBV19, the J call TRBJ2-7, with D possibly TRBD2 on 7 matching bases. V was cut by 4 bases and J by 7 bases, with 14 bases left in between. Germline CDR1 and CDR2: LNHDA and SQIVND (reference sequence). The CDR3 sequence is 13 residues long. This chain's CDR3 is CASSTKGGNEQYF. CDR3 DNA: TGTGCCAGTAGTACAAAGGGGGGGAATGAGCAGTACTTC.

The chain recombines TRBV7-3 with TRBJ2-1; a possible D gene is TRBD2 (7 bases). Trimming stripped 5 bases from V and 3 bases from J, with 14 bases between. CDR1 and CDR2 from the germline V gene are SGHTA and FQGTGA. The CDR3 totals 15 residues. This chain's CDR3 is CASSLGGALYNEQFF. CDR3 bases: TGTGCCAGCAGCCTAGGGGGGGCCCTCTACAATGAGCAGTTCTTC.

This clone was counted only a few times. The chain employs TRBV5-1 and TRBJ2-5, with a tentative D call TRBD1 (6 bases). The CDR3 runs to 15 residues. Trimming took 8 bases from V and 5 from J, leaving 22 bases between them. Germline-derived CDR1 and CDR2 are SGHRS and YFSETQ. This CDR3 is CASGVSTGARETQYF. CDR3 nucleotide sequence: TGCGCCAGTGGGGTATCGACAGGAGCCAGGGAGACCCAGTACTTC. Filled out from reference TRBV5-1 and TRBJ2-5, the complete variable domain reads KAGVTQTPRYLIKTRGQQVTLSCSPISGHRSVSWYQQTPGQGLQFLFEYFSETQRNKGNFPGRFSGRQFSNSRSEMNVSTLELGDSALYLCASGVSTGARETQYFGPGTRLLVL.